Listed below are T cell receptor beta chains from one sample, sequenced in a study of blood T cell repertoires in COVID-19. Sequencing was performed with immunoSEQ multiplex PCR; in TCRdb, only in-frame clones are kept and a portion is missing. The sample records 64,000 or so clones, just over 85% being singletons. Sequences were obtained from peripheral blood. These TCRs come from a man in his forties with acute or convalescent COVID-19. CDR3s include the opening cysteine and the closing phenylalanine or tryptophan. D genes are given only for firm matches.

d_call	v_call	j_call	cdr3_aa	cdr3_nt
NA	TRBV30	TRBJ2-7	CAWSVGRTYEQYF	TGTGCCTGGAGTGTCGGGAGAACCTACGAGCAGTACTTC
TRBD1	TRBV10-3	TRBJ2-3	CAISSGTGDTDTQYF	TGTGCCATCAGTTCCGGGACAGGCGACACAGATACGCAGTATTTT
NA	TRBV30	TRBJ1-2	CAWRPTGLPGGYTF	TGTGCCTGGAGGCCCACGGGACTTCCTGGTGGCTACACCTTC
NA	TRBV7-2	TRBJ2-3	CASSLVGDTDTQYF	TGTGCCAGCAGCTTAGTCGGGGACACAGATACGCAGTATTTT
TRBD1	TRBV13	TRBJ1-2	CASSPAPGQPYGYTF	TGTGCCAGCAGCCCGGCCCCGGGACAGCCTTATGGCTACACCTTC
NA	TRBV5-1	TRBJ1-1	CASSLTATNTEAFF	TGCGCCAGCAGCCTGACAGCGACGAACACTGAAGCTTTCTTT
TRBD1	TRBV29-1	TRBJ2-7	CSARDRAYEQYF	TGCAGCGCCCGGGACAGAGCCTACGAGCAGTACTTC
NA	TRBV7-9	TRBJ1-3	CASSRRQDTIYF	TGTGCCAGCAGCCGTCGGCAGGACACCATATATTTT
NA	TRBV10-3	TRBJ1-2	CAISVGARGGYGYTF	TGTGCCATCAGTGTAGGGGCCCGGGGGGGCTATGGCTACACCTTC
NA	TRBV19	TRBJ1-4	CASSDPGGPTNEKLFF	TGTGCCAGTAGTGACCCCGGGGGGCCAACTAATGAAAAACTGTTTTTT
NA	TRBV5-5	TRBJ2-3	CASSLDTGYSDTQYF	TGTGCCAGCAGCTTGGACACAGGGTATTCAGATACGCAGTATTTT
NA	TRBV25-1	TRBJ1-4	CASSDPGHQNEKLFF	TGTGCCAGCAGTGACCCAGGACACCAGAATGAAAAACTGTTTTTT
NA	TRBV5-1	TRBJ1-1	CASSFRAMNTEAFF	TGCGCCAGCAGCTTCAGGGCCATGAACACTGAAGCTTTCTTT
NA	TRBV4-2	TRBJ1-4	CASSLGNGGATNEKLFF	TGTGCCAGCAGCCTCGGGAACGGTGGAGCAACTAATGAAAAACTGTTTTTT